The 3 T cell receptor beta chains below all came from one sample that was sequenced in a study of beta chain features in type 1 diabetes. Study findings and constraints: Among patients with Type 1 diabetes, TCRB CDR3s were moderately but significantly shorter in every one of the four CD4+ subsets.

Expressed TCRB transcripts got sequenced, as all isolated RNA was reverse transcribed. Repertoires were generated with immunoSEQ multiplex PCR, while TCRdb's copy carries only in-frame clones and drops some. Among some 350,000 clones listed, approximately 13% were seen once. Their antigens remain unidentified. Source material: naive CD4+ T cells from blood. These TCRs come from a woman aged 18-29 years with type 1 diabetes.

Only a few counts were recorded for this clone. This CDR3 reads CASGSDLRGTQYF. The CDR3 DNA is TGCGCCAGCGGCAGCGACCTTCGCGGTACGCAGTATTTT. This chain links TRBV5-1 with TRBJ2-3, with D uncertain. Between the trimmed V and J ends, which lost 7 bases and 8 bases, there was a span of 17 bases. Looked up from germline, CDR1 is SGHRS and CDR2 is YFSETQ. The CDR3 contains 13 residues.

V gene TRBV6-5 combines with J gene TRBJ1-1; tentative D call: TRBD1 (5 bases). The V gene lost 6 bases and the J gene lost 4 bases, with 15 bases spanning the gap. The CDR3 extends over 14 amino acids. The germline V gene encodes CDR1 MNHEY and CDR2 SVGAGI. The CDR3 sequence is CASRPLQGITEAFF. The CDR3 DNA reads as TGTGCCAGCAGGCCACTCCAGGGAATCACTGAAGCTTTCTTT.

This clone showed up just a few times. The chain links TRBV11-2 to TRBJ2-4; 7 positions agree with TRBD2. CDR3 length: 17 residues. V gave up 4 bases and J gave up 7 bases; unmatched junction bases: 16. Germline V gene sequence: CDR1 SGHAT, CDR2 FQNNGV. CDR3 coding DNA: TGTGCCAGCAGCTCCCCCAGAGGGAGGGGTATGTGGAACATTCAGTACTTC. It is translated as CASSSPRGRGMWNIQYF.